Described below is a single T cell receptor (beta chain) sequence and its context. These data originate in a study of T cells expressing NK-cell markers. TCRdb re-called the 5' RACE reads; every CDR3 protein appears as one record, without DNA. In all, the sample yields approximately 420,000 distinct CDR3 sequences. Input material: blood T cells: a sorted CD56 or NKG2C T cell subset, CD4+ or CD8+ T cells, or bulk PBMC T cells (not recorded which). This TCR was sampled from a woman in her 50s in good health.

CDR3: CASSMSVAILPDTQYF. This chain joins TRBV19 and TRBJ2-3. Per germline, CDR1 LNHDA and CDR2 SQIVND (reference sequence). The CDR3 runs 16 residues.